This entry lists 12 T cell receptor beta chains sequenced from one sample in a study of cytomegalovirus exposure and HLA in healthy donors. The PCR used 60 Vbeta and 13 Jbeta primers. This table comes from immunoSEQ multiplex PCR, and its TCRdb copy is limited to in-frame clones, with some not included. The sample yields about 90,000 clones, roughly 83% seen once. Sequencing was performed on PBMCs. These TCRs come from a man aged 18 to 30 in good health and CMV-seronegative.

J is TRBJ1-6 and V is TRBV6-5, with D possibly matching TRBD1 (5 bases). CDR1 MNHEY and CDR2 SVGAGI come from the germline V gene. Trimming shortened V by 2 bases and J by 7 bases, and 12 bases separated the two germline ends. This CDR3 is 15 amino acids long. The CDR3 bases are TGTGCCAGCAGTTACAGTGCAGGGTCCAATTCACCCCTCCACTTT. Residues: CASSYSAGSNSPLHF.

The gene calls are TRBV30 and TRBJ2-3, with D possibly TRBD2 on 6 matching bases. V shed 2 bases and J shed 2 bases, with 17 bases lying between them. The germline V gene has CDR1 GTSNPN and CDR2 SVGIG (reference sequence). This CDR3 has 16 residues. CDR3 region: CAWSRFASDPTDTQYF. In DNA, the CDR3 is TGTGCCTGGAGTCGATTCGCTAGCGACCCCACAGATACGCAGTATTTT. The complete variable domain, with remaining parts taken from reference TRBV30 and TRBJ2-3, reads SQTIHQWPATLVQPVGSPLSLECTVEGTSNPNLYWYRQAAGRGLQLLFYSVGIGQISSEVPQNLSASRPQDRQFILSSKKLLLSDSGFYLCAWSRFASDPTDTQYFGPGTRLTVL.

This clone was found once. The V and J genes are TRBV28 and TRBJ1-6; D not resolved. With 4 bases removed from V and 5 bases from J, the gap between germline ends came to 12 bases. Germline CDR1 and CDR2: MDHEN and SYDVKM. CDR3 length: 15 residues. This chain's CDR3 is CASSSGNPDNSPLHF. CDR3 nucleotide sequence: TGTGCCAGCAGTTCCGGGAACCCTGATAATTCACCCCTCCACTTT.

The V call is TRBV30, the J call TRBJ2-5; D is perhaps TRBD1 (6 bases). The CDR3 has 15 amino acids. Trimming stripped 4 bases from V and 1 base from J, with 16 bases between. Per germline, CDR1 GTSNPN and CDR2 SVGIG (reference sequence). CDR3: CAWKVSGALQETQYF. Here the CDR3 DNA reads TGTGCCTGGAAGGTGTCAGGGGCCCTCCAAGAGACCCAGTACTTC.

The J gene is TRBJ2-1, the V gene TRBV7-2, with 8 positions matching TRBD2. CDR1 is SGHTA and CDR2 is FQGNSA in the germline V gene. This CDR3 is built from 15 residues. V lost 4 bases to trimming and J lost 3 bases; unmatched junction nucleotides: 5. The CDR3 nucleotides are TGTGCCAGCAGCTCCCAAGGGACTAGCTACAATGAGCAGTTCTTC. It is translated as CASSSQGTSYNEQFF.

V and J are TRBV27 and TRBJ2-1; D gene ambiguous. The germline V gene has CDR1 MNHEY and CDR2 SMNVEV (reference sequence). The CDR3 totals 13 residues. Between the trimmed V and J ends, which lost 3 bases and 5 bases, there was a span of 8 bases. CDR3 bases: TGTGCCAGCAGTTTGGGCGTGGACAATGAGCAGTTCTTC. Translation: CASSLGVDNEQFF.

This chain connects TRBV28 to TRBJ2-1, with D possibly matching TRBD2 (6 bases). Trimming took 5 bases from V and 15 from J, leaving 17 bases between them. The CDR3 contains 12 residues. In germline, CDR1 is MDHEN, CDR2 SYDVKM. The CDR3 nucleotides are TGTGCCAGCAGTGTTAACGGGGGTAGGGGGTTCTTC. This codes for CASSVNGGRGFF.

V gene TRBV6-5 combines with J gene TRBJ1-2, with a weak D call TRBD1 (5 bases). Germline lookup yields CDR1 MNHEY and CDR2 SVGAGI. Trimming removed 5 bases at V and 2 bases at J, with 9 bases between. The CDR3 has 13 amino acids. The CDR3, as DNA: TGTGCCAGCAGTGTGTCAGGGAACTATGGCTACACCTTC. Protein sequence: CASSVSGNYGYTF.

V usage is TRBV5-1 and J usage is TRBJ1-1, with 11 bases fitting TRBD1. The CDR3 runs 15 residues. The junction had 11 bases not matched to a gene; V was cut back by 5 bases and J by 8 bases. Per the germline V gene, CDR1 is SGHRS and CDR2 is YFSETQ. The CDR3 bases are TGCGCCAGCAGTGGAGCCGGGACAGGGGGTCGGGAAGCTTTCTTT. Protein product: CASSGAGTGGREAFF.

V gene TRBV10-2 combines with J gene TRBJ1-1, with TRBD1 matching over 7 bases. Trimming at V came to 4 bases and at J to 2 bases, leaving 7 bases not matched to a gene. Germline-derived CDR1 and CDR2 are WSHSY and SAAADI. This CDR3 has 15 residues. CDR3 amino acids: CASSASAGGNTEAFF. CDR3 DNA sequence: TGCGCCAGCAGTGCTTCGGCAGGGGGAAACACTGAAGCTTTCTTT.

This chain joins TRBV11-2 and TRBJ1-1; D gene unclear. Trimming stripped 8 bases from V and 2 bases from J, with 15 bases between. Germline V gene data show CDR1 as SGHAT and CDR2 as FQNNGV. The CDR3 is 14 residues long. CDR3 coding DNA: TGTGCCAGCGGCCGTCAAATTATAAACACTGAAGCTTTCTTT. Residues: CASGRQIINTEAFF.

The J gene is TRBJ1-2, the V gene TRBV5-5; no clear D. V was trimmed by 0 bases and J by 8 bases, leaving 8 bases between them. The CDR3 covers 12 residues. Germline V gene lookup returns CDR1 SGHKS and CDR2 YYEKEE (reference sequence). CDR3 bases: TGTGCCAGCAGCTTGGGTACGGGGGGCTACACCTTC. Its translation is CASSLGTGGYTF.